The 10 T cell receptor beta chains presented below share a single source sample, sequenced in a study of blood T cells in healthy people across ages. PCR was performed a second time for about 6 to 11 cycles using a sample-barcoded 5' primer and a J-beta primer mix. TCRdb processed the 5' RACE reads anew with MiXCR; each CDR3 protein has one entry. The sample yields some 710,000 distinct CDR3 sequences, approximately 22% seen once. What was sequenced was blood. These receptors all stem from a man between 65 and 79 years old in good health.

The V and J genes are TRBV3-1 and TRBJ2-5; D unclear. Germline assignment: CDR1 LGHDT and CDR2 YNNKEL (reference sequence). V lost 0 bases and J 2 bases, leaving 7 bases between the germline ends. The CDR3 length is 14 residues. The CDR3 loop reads CASSQDPRQETQYF. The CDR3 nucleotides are TGTGCCAGCAGCCAAGACCCAAGACAAGAGACCCAGTACTTC.

CDR3 DNA: TGTGCCAGCAATACCCGGGCCCTGAATGACTATGGCTACACCTTC. This gives the protein CASNTRALNDYGYTF. This chain uses TRBV28 with TRBJ1-2, with D uncertain. Germline values: CDR1 MDHEN, CDR2 SYDVKM. The CDR3 runs 15 residues. V was shortened by 7 bases and J by 3 bases, with 18 bases between the two germline ends.

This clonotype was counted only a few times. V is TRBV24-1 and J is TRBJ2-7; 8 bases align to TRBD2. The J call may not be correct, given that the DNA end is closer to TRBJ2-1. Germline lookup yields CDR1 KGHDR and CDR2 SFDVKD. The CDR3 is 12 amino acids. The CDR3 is CATSDFSGKQFF. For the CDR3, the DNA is TGTGCCACCAGTGATTTTAGCGGGAAACAGTTCTTC.

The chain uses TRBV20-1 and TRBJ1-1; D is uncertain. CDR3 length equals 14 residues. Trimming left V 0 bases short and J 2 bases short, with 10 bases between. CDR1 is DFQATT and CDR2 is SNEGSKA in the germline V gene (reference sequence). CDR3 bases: TGCAGTGCTAGAGATCTTATCGGAAACACTGAAGCTTTCTTT. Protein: CSARDLIGNTEAFF.

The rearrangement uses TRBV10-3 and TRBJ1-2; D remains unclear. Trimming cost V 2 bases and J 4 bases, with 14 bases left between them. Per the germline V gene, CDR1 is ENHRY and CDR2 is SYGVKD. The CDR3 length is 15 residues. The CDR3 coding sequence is TGTGCCATCAGTGAGCGCGGGGTACTTACCTATGGCTACACCTTC. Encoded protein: CAISERGVLTYGYTF.

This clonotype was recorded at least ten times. The chain's CDR3 is CASSPTEEAFF. The DNA of the CDR3 is TGTGCCAGCAGCCCGACGGAAGAAGCTTTCTTT. V and J are TRBV7-9 and TRBJ1-1; no clear D gene. V lost 5 bases and J 8 bases, leaving 9 bases between the germline ends. The CDR3 is made up of 11 amino acids. Germline CDR1 reads SEHNR; CDR2 reads FQNEAQ (reference sequence).

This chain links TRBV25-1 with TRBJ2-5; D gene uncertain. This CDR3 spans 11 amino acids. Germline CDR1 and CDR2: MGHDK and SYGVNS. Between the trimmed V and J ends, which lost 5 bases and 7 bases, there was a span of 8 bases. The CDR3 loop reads CASSSDLTQYF. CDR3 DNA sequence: TGTGCCAGCAGTTCCGACTTGACCCAGTACTTC.

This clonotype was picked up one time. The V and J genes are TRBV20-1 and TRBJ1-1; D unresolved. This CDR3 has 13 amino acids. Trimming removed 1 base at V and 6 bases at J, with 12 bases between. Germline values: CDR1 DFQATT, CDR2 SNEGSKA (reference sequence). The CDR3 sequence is CSARARSGAEAFF. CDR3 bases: TGCAGTGCTAGAGCCCGTTCGGGTGCTGAAGCTTTCTTT.

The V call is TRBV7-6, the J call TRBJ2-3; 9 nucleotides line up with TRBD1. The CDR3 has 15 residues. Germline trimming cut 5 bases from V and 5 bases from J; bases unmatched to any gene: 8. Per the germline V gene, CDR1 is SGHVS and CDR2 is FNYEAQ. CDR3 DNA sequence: TGTGCCAGCAGCAACCGACAGGGGGGATTAGATACGCAGTATTTT. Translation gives CASSNRQGGLDTQYF.

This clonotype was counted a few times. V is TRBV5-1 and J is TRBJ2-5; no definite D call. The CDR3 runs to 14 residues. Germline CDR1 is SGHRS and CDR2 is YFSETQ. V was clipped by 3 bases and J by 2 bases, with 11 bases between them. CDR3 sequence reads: CASSSEARQETQYF. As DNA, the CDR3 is TGCGCCAGCAGCTCTGAAGCCAGACAAGAGACCCAGTACTTC.